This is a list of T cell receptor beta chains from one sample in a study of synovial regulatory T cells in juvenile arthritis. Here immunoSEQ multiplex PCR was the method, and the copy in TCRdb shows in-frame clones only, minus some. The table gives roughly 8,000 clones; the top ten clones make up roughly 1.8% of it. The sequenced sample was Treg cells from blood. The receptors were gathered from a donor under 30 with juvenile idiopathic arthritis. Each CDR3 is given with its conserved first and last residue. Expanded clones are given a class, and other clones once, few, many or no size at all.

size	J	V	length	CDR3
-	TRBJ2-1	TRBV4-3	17	CASSQDRFSGKYNEQFF
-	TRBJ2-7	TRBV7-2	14	CASSLHPRAYEQYF
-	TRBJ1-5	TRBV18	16	CASSLRPAGGIQPQHF
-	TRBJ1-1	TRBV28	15	CASRDVNRGGTEAFF
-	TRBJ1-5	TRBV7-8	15	CASSLSGRANQPQHF
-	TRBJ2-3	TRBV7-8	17	CASSSPGFNRGSDTQYF
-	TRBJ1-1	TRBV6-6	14	CASSRGRENTEAFF
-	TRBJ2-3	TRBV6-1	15	CASGGTGGSTDTQYF
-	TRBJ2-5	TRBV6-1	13	CASSETGRETQYF
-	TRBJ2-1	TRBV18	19	CASSPVGTAFVRSYNEQFF
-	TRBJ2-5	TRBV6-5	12	CASSGLGETQYF
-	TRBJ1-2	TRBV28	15	CASSLLGTGGRSYTF
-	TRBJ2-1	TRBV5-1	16	CASSLRVGRKYNEQFF
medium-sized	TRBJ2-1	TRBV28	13	CASSSIGYNEQFF
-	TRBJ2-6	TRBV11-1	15	CASRPPITGANVLTF
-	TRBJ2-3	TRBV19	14	CASNSGLHTDTQYF
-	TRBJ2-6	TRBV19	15	CASSKVGVGANVLTF
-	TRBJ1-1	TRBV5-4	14	CASGTGTGDTEAFF
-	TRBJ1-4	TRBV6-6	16	CASSYSTGHAGEKLFF
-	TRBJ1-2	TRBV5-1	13	CASSFGTVYGYTF
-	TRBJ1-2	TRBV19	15	CASSMSGTGVYGYTF
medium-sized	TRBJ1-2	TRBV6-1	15	CASSFNNRPRGGYTF
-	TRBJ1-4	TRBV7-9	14	CASSLGEINEKLFF
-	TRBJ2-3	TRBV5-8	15	CASGWDLPGTDTQYF
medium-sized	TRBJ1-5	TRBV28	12	CASSLGRQPQHF
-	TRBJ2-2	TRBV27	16	CASSWGDRPNTGELFF
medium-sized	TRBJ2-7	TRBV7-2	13	CASSPNREREQYF
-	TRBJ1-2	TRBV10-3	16	CAISESAGQGWGGYTF
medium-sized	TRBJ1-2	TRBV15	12	CATSRRGYGYTF
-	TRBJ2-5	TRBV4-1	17	CASSQDTTGGRRETQYF
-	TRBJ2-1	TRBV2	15	CAVGLAGGIHNEQFF
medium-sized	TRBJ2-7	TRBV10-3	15	CAISESNRGNYEQYF
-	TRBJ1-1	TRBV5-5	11	CASSVGSEAFF
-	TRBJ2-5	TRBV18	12	CASSPRLETQYF
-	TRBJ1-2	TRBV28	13	CASSLRGDYGYTF
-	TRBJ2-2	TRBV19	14	CASRRDRNTGELFF